This T cell receptor (beta chain) was sequenced during a study of CD8+CD57+ T cells in acquired aplastic anemia (dated by TCRdb to the late 2010s). Regarding the research as a whole: On average, sorted CD4+ and CD8+ cells yielded around 3.5 ug of extracted DNA, with a range of roughly 0.17 to 30 ug. An average of approximately 10 million reads for CD4+ cells and approximately 11 million reads for CD8+ cells was obtained from healthy donor samples. Broader findings and caveats from the paper: Some 31 CD8+ CDR3 sequences were shared between patients and controls but appeared highly expressed in patients and within their immunodominant clones. No significant difference in CD8+ Simpson's diversity was found between patients and healthy controls (P=0.060).

Profiling of TCR beta VDJ combinations and CDR3 sequences used genomic DNA as the template. An Illumina HiSeq 2000 was the platform used for TCR repertoire sequencing. The authors' pipeline ran thus. TRBV/TRBJ rearrangement plots, CDR3 size and DJ length profiles, and Simpson's diversity index were used to assess repertoires. The immunodominant clone was defined as the most abundant DNA sequence in deep sequencing data. CDR3 amino acid sequences were checked for sharing between subjects and were compared against published repertoires and the VDJdb database. TCRdb reworked the public reads: Q25 trimming with fastp, MiXCR clone assembly, productive beta chains retained. Each entry is one CDR3 protein sequence, shown with its most common DNA and genes. Here the V and J calls rest on TCRdb's processing, not on the authors' analysis. The sample includes under 150,000 distinct CDR3 sequences, with 41% observed a single time. The ten largest clones add up to 8.4% of the sample.

Inclusive of the bounding cysteine and phenylalanine, the CDR3 is 15 residues long. Here the CDR3 DNA is all that survives: 45 bases in frame from base 1. Trimming removed 0 bases from V and 6 bases from J; the gene matches leave 4 bases unexplained. Taken from the germline V gene, the CDR1 and CDR2 loops are SGDLS and YYNGEE. The study deep-sequenced TCR repertoires of sorted CD4+ and CD8+ blood T cells from severe aplastic anemia patients and healthy subjects. Ficoll-Paque density gradient centrifugation was used to isolate peripheral blood mononuclear cells. CD4+ and CD8+ T cells were sorted by FACS or magnetic beads before DNA extraction. The sample holds many counts of this clonotype. What antigen it recognizes has not been identified. Within one base of it there is no much larger clone, and no base qualities were kept.

The sample taken for sequencing was sorted CD4+, CD8+, or CD8+CD57+ T cells (not recorded which) from PBMCs. Recombination linked TRBV9 to TRBJ1-4; TRBD1 fits 8 bases in the junction. The sequence was collected from a human donor in good health, serving as a control. The nucleotide sequence is given as TGTGCCAGCAGCGTAGCTCGGACAGGGTATGAAAAACTGTTTTTT. Its protein reads: CASSVARTGYEKLFF.